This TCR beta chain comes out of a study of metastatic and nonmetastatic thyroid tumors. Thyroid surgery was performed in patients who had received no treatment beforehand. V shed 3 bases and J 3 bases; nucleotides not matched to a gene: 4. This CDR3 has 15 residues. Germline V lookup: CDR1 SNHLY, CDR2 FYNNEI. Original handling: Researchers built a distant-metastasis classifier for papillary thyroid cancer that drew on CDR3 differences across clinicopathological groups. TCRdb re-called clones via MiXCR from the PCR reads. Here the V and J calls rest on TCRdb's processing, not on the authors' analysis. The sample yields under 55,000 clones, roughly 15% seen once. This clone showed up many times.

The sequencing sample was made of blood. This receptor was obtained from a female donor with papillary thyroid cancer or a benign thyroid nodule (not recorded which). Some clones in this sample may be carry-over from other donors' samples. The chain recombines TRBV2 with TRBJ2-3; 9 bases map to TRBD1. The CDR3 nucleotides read TGTGCCAGCAGTGAGTCGGACAGGGGTACAGATACGCAGTATTTT. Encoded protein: CASSESDRGTDTQYF.